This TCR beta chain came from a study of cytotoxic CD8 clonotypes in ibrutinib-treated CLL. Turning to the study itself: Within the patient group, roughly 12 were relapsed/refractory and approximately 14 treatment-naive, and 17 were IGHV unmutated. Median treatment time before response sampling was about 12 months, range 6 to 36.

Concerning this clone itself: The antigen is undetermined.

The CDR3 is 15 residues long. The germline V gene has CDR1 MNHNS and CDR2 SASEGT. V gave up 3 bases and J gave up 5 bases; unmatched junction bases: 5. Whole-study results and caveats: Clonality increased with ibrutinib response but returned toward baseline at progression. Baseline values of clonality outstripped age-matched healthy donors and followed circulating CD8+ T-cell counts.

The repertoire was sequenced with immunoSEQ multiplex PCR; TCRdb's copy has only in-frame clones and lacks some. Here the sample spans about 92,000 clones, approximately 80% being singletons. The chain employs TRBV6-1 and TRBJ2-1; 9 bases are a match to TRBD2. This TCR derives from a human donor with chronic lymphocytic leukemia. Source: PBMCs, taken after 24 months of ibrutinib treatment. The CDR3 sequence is CASSDLTSGHNEQFF. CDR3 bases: TGTGCCAGCAGTGATCTGACTAGCGGACACAATGAGCAGTTCTTC.